The source of this T cell receptor beta chain is a study of tumor-infiltrating lymphocytes in primary liver carcinoma. General study points: Compared with blood, tumor repertoires held significantly more in their top 250 clones. Only about 8-25% of top clones showed up in all five tumor regions.

A primer matching the constant region was used to make TCR beta cDNA from approximately 500 ng of total RNA. Each TCR beta library was derived from three nested multiplex PCR rounds that employed slightly modified ARM-PCR. Researchers ran the first two PCR rounds for around 10 cycles each with TRBV1-TRBV30 forward primers and a C-beta reverse primer. TCRdb reprocessed the multiplex PCR reads with MiXCR, giving one entry per CDR3 protein. The repertoire holds about 190,000 distinct CDR3 sequences, with around four fifths as singletons. Comment on this clonotype: Its antigen is unknown.

From around 18-30 mg of unsorted bulk tissue, DNA and RNA were co-extracted together. The V end lost 5 bases, the J end lost 7 bases, and 18 bases lay between the germline ends. The germline CDR1 and CDR2 sequences are MNHEY and SVGEGT. The CDR3 covers 14 residues. The sequence was collected from a man aged 40-49 years with primary liver carcinoma and hepatitis B virus infection. Source material: tumor tissue from primary liver carcinoma. The chain has TRBV6-2 or TRBV6-3 and TRBJ2-7; maybe TRBD1 (6 bases). In DNA, the CDR3 is TGTGCCAGCAGTCTCCGGCACAGGGCCCAAGAGCAGTACTTC. Its translation is CASSLRHRAQEQYF.